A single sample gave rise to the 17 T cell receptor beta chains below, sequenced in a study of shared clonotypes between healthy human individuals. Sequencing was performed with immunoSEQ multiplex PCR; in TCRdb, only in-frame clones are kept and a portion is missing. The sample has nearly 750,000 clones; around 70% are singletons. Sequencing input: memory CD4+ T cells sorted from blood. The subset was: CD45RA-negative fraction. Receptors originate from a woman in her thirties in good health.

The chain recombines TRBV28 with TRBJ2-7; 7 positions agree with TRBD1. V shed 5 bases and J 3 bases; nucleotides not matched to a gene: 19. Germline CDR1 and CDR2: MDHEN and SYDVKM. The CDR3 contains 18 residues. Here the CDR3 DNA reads TGTGCCAGCAGTACATTGGACGCGCCCGGGACAGCGATCTACGAGCAGTACTTC. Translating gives CASSTLDAPGTAIYEQYF. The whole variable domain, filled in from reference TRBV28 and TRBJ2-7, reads DVKVTQSSRYLVKRTGEKVFLECVQDMDHENMFWYRQDPGLGLRLIYFSYDVKMKEKGDIPEGYSVSREKKERFSLILESASTNQTSMYLCASSTLDAPGTAIYEQYFGPGTRLTVT.

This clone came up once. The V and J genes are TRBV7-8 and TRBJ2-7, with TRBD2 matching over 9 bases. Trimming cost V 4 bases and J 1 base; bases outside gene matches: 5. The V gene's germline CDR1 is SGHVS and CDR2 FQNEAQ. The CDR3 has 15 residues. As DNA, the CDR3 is TGTGCCAGCAGCTCAATGACTAGCGGATCCTACGAGCAGTACTTC. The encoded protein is CASSSMTSGSYEQYF.

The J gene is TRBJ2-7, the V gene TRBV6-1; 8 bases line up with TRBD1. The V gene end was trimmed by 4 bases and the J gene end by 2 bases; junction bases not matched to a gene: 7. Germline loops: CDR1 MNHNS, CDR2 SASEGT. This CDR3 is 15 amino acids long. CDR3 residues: CASSAGQGNTYEQYF. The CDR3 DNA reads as TGTGCCAGCAGTGCCGGACAGGGTAACACCTACGAGCAGTACTTC.

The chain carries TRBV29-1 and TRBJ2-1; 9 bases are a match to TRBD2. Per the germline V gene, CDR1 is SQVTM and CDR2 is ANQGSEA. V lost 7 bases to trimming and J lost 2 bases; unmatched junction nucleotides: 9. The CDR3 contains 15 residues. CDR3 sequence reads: CSGVSGGRAYNEQFF. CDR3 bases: TGCAGCGGGGTTTCGGGCGGGAGGGCCTACAATGAGCAGTTCTTC.

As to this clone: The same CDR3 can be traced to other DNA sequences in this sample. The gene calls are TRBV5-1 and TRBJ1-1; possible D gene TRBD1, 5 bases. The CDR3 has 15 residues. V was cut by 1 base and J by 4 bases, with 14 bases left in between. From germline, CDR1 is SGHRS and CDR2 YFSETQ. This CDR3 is CASSLRGREGTEAFF. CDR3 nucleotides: TGCGCCAGCAGCTTGAGGGGCAGGGAGGGCACTGAAGCTTTCTTT.

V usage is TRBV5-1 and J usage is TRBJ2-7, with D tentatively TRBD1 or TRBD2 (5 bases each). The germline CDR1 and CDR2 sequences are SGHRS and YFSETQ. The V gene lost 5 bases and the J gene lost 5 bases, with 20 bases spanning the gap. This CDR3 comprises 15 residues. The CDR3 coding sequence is TGCGCCAGCAGTGGGGGTGGCGGTAGCTTCCACGAGCAGTACTTC. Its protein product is CASSGGGGSFHEQYF. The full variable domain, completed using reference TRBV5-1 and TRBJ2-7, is KAGVTQTPRYLIKTRGQQVTLSCSPISGHRSVSWYQQTPGQGLQFLFEYFSETQRNKGNFPGRFSGRQFSNSRSEMNVSTLELGDSALYLCASSGGGGSFHEQYFGPGTRLTVT.

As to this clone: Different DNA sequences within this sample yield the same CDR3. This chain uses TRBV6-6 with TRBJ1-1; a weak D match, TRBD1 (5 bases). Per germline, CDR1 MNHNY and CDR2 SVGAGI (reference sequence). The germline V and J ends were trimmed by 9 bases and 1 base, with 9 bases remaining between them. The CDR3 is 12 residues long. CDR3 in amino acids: CASKGSNTEAFF. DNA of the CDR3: TGTGCCAGTAAGGGGTCGAACACTGAAGCTTTCTTT.

CDR3 residues: CASSSMWTVGRGSGANVLTF. For the CDR3, the DNA is TGCGCCAGCAGCTCCATGTGGACAGTCGGCAGGGGCTCTGGGGCCAACGTCCTGACTTTC. V usage is TRBV5-1 and J usage is TRBJ2-6; D perhaps matches TRBD1 (6 bases). The V gene's germline CDR1 is SGHRS and CDR2 YFSETQ. The CDR3 extends over 20 amino acids. With 3 bases removed from V and 0 bases from J, the gap between germline ends came to 22 bases.

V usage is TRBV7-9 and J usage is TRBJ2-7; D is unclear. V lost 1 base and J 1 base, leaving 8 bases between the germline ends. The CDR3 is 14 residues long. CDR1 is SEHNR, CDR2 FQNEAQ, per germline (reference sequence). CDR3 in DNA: TGTGCCAGCAGCTTAGGGCTGGGTTCCTACGAGCAGTACTTC. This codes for CASSLGLGSYEQYF.

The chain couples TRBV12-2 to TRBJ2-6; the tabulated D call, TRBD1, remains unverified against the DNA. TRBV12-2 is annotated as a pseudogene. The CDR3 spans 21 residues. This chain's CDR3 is CASRLISGGRTGKSGANVLTF. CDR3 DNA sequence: TGTGCAAGTCGCTTAATATCCGGTGGACGGACAGGTAAATCTGGGGCCAACGTCCTGACTTTC.

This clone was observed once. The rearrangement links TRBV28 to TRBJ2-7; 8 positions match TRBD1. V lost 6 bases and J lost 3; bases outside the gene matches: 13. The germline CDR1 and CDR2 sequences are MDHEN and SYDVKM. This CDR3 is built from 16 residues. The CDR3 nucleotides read TGTGCCAGCAGCCCCAGGGGGCGGAAGGGTGACTACGAGCAGTACTTC. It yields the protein CASSPRGRKGDYEQYF.

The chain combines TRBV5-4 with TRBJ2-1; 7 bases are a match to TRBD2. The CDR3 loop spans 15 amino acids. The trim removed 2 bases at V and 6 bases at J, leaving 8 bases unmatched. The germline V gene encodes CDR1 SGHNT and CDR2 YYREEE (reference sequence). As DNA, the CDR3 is TGTGCCAGCAGCTTTGGCGGGAGTCGGACCAATGAGCAGTTCTTC. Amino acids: CASSFGGSRTNEQFF. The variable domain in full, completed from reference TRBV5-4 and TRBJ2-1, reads ETGVTQSPTHLIKTRGQQVTLRCSSQSGHNTVSWYQQALGQGPQFIFQYYREEENGRGNFPPRFSGLQFPNYSSELNVNALELDDSALYLCASSFGGSRTNEQFFGPGTRLTVL.

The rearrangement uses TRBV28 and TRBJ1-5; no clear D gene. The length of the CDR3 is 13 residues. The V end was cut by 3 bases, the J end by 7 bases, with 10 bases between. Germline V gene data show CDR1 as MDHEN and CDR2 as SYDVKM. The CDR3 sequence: CASSFFGEQPQHF. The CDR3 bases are TGTGCCAGCAGTTTCTTCGGTGAACAGCCCCAGCATTTT.

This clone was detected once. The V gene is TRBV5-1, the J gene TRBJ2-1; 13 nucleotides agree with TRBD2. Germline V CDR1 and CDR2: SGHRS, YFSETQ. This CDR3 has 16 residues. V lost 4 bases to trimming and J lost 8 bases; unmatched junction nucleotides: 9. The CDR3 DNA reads TGCGCCAGCAGCCCCAGGACTAGCGGGAGTAGGGATGAGCAGTTCTTC. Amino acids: CASSPRTSGSRDEQFF.

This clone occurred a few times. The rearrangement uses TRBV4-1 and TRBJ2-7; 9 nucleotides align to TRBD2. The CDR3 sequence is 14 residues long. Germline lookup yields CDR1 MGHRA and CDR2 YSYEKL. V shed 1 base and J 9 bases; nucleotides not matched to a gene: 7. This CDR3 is CASSQGIAGVTQYF. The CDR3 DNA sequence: TGCGCCAGCAGCCAAGGTATAGCGGGAGTAACGCAGTACTTC.

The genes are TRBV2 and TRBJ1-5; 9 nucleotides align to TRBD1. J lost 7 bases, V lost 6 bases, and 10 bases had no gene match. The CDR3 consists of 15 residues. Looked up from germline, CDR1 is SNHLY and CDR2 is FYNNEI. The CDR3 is CASRPGTGNEQPQHF. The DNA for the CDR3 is TGTGCCAGCAGACCCGGGACAGGGAATGAGCAGCCCCAGCATTTT.

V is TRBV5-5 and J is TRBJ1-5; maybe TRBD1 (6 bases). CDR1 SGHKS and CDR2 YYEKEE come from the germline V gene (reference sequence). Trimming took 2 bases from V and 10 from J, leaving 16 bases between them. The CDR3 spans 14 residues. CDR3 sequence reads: CASSFMDSQTPQHF. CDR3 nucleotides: TGTGCCAGCAGCTTTATGGACAGCCAAACACCCCAGCATTTT.